Listed below are T cell receptor beta chains from one sample, sequenced in a study of cytomegalovirus exposure and HLA in healthy donors. Sequencing used immunoSEQ multiplex PCR; TCRdb keeps in-frame clones, though not all of them. The repertoire holds around 150,000 clones, 86% seen once, with just under 2% in the top ten. Sequencing was carried out using PBMCs. The receptors here all came from a woman in her late teens or twenties in good health and CMV-seronegative. Each CDR3 is given with its conserved first and last residue. A D gene is named only where the DNA matches it firmly. Expanded clones are given a class, and other clones once, few, many or no size at all.

TRBV27	TRBJ2-7	.	TRBD2	TGTGCCAGCAGTATCCATCCGGGACTAGCGGGCGAGAAGGGCTGGTACTTC	CASSIHPGLAGEKGWYF
TRBV7-2	TRBJ2-3	.	.	TGTGCCAGCAGCCCACAGGGAAGGACAGATACGCAGTATTTT	CASSPQGRTDTQYF
TRBV28	TRBJ1-2	.	.	TGTGCCAGCAGTTCCTACCATCAACTGTCGTCTAACTATGGCTACACCTTC	CASSSYHQLSSNYGYTF
TRBV19	TRBJ1-1	few	.	TGTGCCAGTAGTATGGGGGGGTTGTGGAACACTGAAGCTTTCTTT	CASSMGGLWNTEAFF
TRBV28	TRBJ1-1	.	TRBD1	TGTGCCAGCAGACCCGGGACAGAAGTTGATTTCTTT	CASRPGTEVDFF
TRBV19	TRBJ1-1	.	.	TGTGCCAGTAGTATAGGGTCTCGGGGATACACTGAAGCTTTCTTT	CASSIGSRGYTEAFF
TRBV19	TRBJ1-1	once	.	TGTGCCAGGGGGGGGAAAGGGGTAAAAACTGAAGCTTTCTTT	CARGGKGVKTEAFF
TRBV30	TRBJ1-2	.	.	TGTGCCTGGAGTGTACAAATTACTAACTATGGCTACACCTTC	CAWSVQITNYGYTF
TRBV6-6	TRBJ1-1	.	TRBD1	TGTGCCAGCGGACAGGGGCCAAGGGGGTACACTGAAGCTTTCTTT	CASGQGPRGYTEAFF
TRBV28	TRBJ2-7	once	.	TGTGCCAGCACTCGAGTGAGTAGCCTCGAGCAGTACTTC	CASTRVSSLEQYF
TRBV5-1	TRBJ2-3	.	TRBD2	TGCGCCAGCAGCATTAGCGGGGAGCGCACAGATACGCAGTATTTT	CASSISGERTDTQYF
TRBV10-1	TRBJ2-3	once	TRBD2	TGCGCCAGCAGTGAAGTGGCTAGCGGGATCCCAGATACGCAGTATTTT	CASSEVASGIPDTQYF
TRBV11-3	TRBJ2-7	once	TRBD2	TGTGCCAGCAGCCCAGGACTAGCGGGAGGCGAGCAGTACTTC	CASSPGLAGGEQYF
TRBV5-1	TRBJ2-7	.	TRBD1	TGCGCCAGCAGCTCACAGGGGGACGACGAGCAGTACTTC	CASSSQGDDEQYF
TRBV29-1	TRBJ2-2	.	.	TGCAGCGTTGAAAGGTACAGCACCGGGGAGCTGTTTTTT	CSVERYSTGELFF
TRBV2	TRBJ2-1	.	TRBD2	TGTGCCAGCAGAAGTAGTAGCGGGAGTCAACCTTACAATGAGCAGTTCTTC	CASRSSSGSQPYNEQFF
TRBV5-1	TRBJ2-7	once	.	TGCGCCAGCAGCTTGGAGCTGGGAGTACGCGAGCAGTACTTC	CASSLELGVREQYF
TRBV6-4	TRBJ2-3	few	.	TGTGCCAGCAGTGACGGCCTAGAGGGCGGCACAGATACGCAGTATTTT	CASSDGLEGGTDTQYF
TRBV2	TRBJ2-3	.	.	TGTGCCGGCAGGGGCGGGGATACGCAGTATTTT	CAGRGGDTQYF
TRBV30	TRBJ1-1	.	.	TGTGCCTGGAGTCTGGTGTGGATGACAGAAGAAGCTTTCTTT	CAWSLVWMTEEAFF
TRBV19	TRBJ2-2	.	.	TGTGCCCAGCCTGTTCCGACTAACACCGGGGAGCTGTTTTTT	CAQPVPTNTGELFF
TRBV6-5	TRBJ2-7	.	TRBD1	TGTGCCAGCAGTTATCGTTCAGGGGGCTACGAGCAGTACTTC	CASSYRSGGYEQYF
TRBV6-1	TRBJ2-5	.	TRBD2	TGTGCCAGCAGCGCGGGGGAAGGGCAGCAAGAGACCCAGTACTTC	CASSAGEGQQETQYF